Presented here are 16 T cell receptor beta chains from one specimen sequenced in a study of blood T cell repertoires in COVID-19. Method: immunoSEQ multiplex PCR; TCRdb's copy keeps in-frame clones and lacks some. The sample has 52,000 or so clones; about nine tenths are singletons. The specimen was peripheral blood. These receptors were collected from a man in his forties with COVID-19, enrolled during active disease.

This rearrangement joins TRBV12-3 or TRBV12-4 to TRBJ1-2, with D unresolved. Trimming took off 4 bases at V and 4 bases at J, with 10 bases between the two ends. The CDR3 has 13 residues. Written as DNA, the CDR3 is TGTGCCAGCAGTTGGGAGAAACCCTATGGCTACACCTTC. It specifies CASSWEKPYGYTF.

The chain carries TRBV5-1 and TRBJ2-1; a possible D gene is TRBD2 (6 bases). With 1 base removed from V and 10 bases from J, the gap between germline ends came to 15 bases. The CDR3 runs 14 residues. Germline CDR1 reads SGHRS; CDR2 reads YFSETQ. CDR3 in DNA: TGCGCCAGCAGCTTGTCGGGGACTCTAAACGAGCAGTTCTTC. It codes for CASSLSGTLNEQFF.

The rearrangement uses TRBV30 and TRBJ2-5, with D tentatively TRBD1 (7 bases). The CDR3 has 13 residues. Trimming took 0 bases from V and 7 from J, leaving 12 bases between them. Germline V lookup: CDR1 GTSNPN, CDR2 SVGIG (reference sequence). CDR3 protein: CAWSVRQGGTQYF. For the CDR3, the DNA is TGTGCCTGGAGTGTACGTCAGGGGGGGACCCAGTACTTC. Full variable domain (rest looked up from reference TRBV30 and TRBJ2-5): SQTIHQWPATLVQPVGSPLSLECTVEGTSNPNLYWYRQAAGRGLQLLFYSVGIGQISSEVPQNLSASRPQDRQFILSSKKLLLSDSGFYLCAWSVRQGGTQYFGPGTRLLVL.

V and J are TRBV24-1 and TRBJ1-2, with TRBD1 matching 8 bases. This CDR3 is 16 amino acids long. In germline, CDR1 is KGHDR, CDR2 SFDVKD. Trimming at V came to 4 bases and at J to 2 bases, leaving 8 bases not matched to a gene. The CDR3 is CATSDRTGRENYGYTF. The CDR3 DNA reads TGTGCCACCAGTGACAGGACAGGGAGGGAGAACTATGGCTACACCTTC.

V gene TRBV29-1 combines with J gene TRBJ2-3; D is ambiguous. V lost 4 bases and J lost 1, with 12 bases in between. Germline V lookup: CDR1 SQVTM, CDR2 ANQGSEA. CDR3 length: 14 amino acids. The CDR3 DNA reads TGCAGCGTTGCTGGGCAACTCGGCACAGATACGCAGTATTTT. Encoded protein: CSVAGQLGTDTQYF.

This sequence joins TRBV28 and TRBJ2-2; weak D call: TRBD2 (6 bases). CDR3 length: 15 amino acids. Germline V gene sequence: CDR1 MDHEN, CDR2 SYDVKM. Trimming removed 1 base at V and 4 bases at J, with 10 bases between. CDR3 residues: CASSLFPGATGELFF. CDR3 sequence (DNA): TGTGCCAGCAGTTTATTTCCGGGAGCCACCGGGGAGCTGTTTTTT.

The chain links TRBV2 to TRBJ1-5, with D perhaps matching TRBD1 (6 bases). Germline CDR1 reads SNHLY; CDR2 reads FYNNEI. V dropped 6 bases and J dropped 0 bases, with 9 bases sitting between them. This CDR3 comprises 14 residues. CDR3 amino acids: CASSYRASNQPQHF. DNA for the CDR3: TGTGCCAGCAGCTACAGGGCTAGCAATCAGCCCCAGCATTTT.

The table lists this clone with a few counts. The chain uses TRBV19 and TRBJ2-7; maybe TRBD1 (6 bases). The CDR3 loop spans 14 amino acids. CDR1 LNHDA and CDR2 SQIVND come from the germline V gene (reference sequence). Trimming stripped 3 bases from V and 1 base from J, with 10 bases between. In DNA form, the CDR3 reads TGTGCCAGTAGTATCCGGGACACGTCCTACGAGCAGTACTTC. This sequence encodes CASSIRDTSYEQYF.

The J gene is TRBJ1-1, the V gene TRBV2; D remains unclear. With 2 bases removed from V and 4 bases from J, the gap between germline ends came to 5 bases. The germline gives CDR1 SNHLY, CDR2 FYNNEI. This CDR3 spans 12 amino acids. The CDR3 region has the DNA TGTGCCAGCAGTGAACTTATCACTGAAGCTTTCTTT. It codes for CASSELITEAFF.

The rearrangement joins TRBV5-1 to TRBJ1-6; a weak D match, TRBD1 (6 bases). Deletions cut 4 bases from V and 9 bases from J, with 14 bases between. CDR3 length: 14 residues. Germline CDR1 reads SGHRS; CDR2 reads YFSETQ. The CDR3 sequence is CASSLEGDGSPLHF. The CDR3 DNA follows: TGCGCCAGCAGCCTCGAGGGGGATGGTTCACCCCTCCACTTT. Using reference TRBV5-1 and TRBJ1-6 for the parts outside the CDR3, the full variable domain is KAGVTQTPRYLIKTRGQQVTLSCSPISGHRSVSWYQQTPGQGLQFLFEYFSETQRNKGNFPGRFSGRQFSNSRSEMNVSTLELGDSALYLCASSLEGDGSPLHFGNGTRLTVT.

V usage is TRBV2 and J usage is TRBJ1-1; 7 bases line up with TRBD1. The CDR3 totals 15 residues. The ends lost 8 bases at V and 0 bases at J; junction bases unmatched: 9. Germline loops: CDR1 SNHLY, CDR2 FYNNEI. In DNA form, the CDR3 reads TGTGCCAGCGGGCGGGACAGCTCCATGAACACTGAAGCTTTCTTT. Translated, it gives CASGRDSSMNTEAFF.

The chain employs TRBV3-1 (or the pseudogene TRBV3-2) and TRBJ1-2; D remains unclear. Germline CDR1 LGHDT, CDR2 YNNKEL (reference sequence). The CDR3 has 18 residues. V lost 3 bases and J lost 0, with 20 bases in between. As DNA, the CDR3 is TGTGCCAGCAGCCAGGGTAGCGACCTTCGAACCTCTAACTATGGCTACACCTTC. Translation: CASSQGSDLRTSNYGYTF.

The chain uses TRBV30 and TRBJ2-5, with TRBD2 identical over 12 bases. Germline CDR1 is GTSNPN and CDR2 is SVGIG (reference sequence). The CDR3 has 14 residues. V gave up 3 bases and J gave up 3 bases; unmatched junction bases: 2. CDR3 coding DNA: TGTGCCTGGAGCAGGACTAGCGGGAAAGAGACCCAGTACTTC. Translated: CAWSRTSGKETQYF.

The chain's CDR3 is CASSGTATYEQYF. The CDR3 DNA reads as TGTGCCAGCAGCGGGACAGCCACCTACGAGCAGTACTTC. This rearrangement joins TRBV5-6 to TRBJ2-7; 7 bases line up with TRBD1. The junction had 3 bases not matched to a gene; V was cut back by 4 bases and J by 2 bases. This CDR3 comprises 13 residues. Germline CDR1 is SGHDT and CDR2 is YYEEEE.

J is TRBJ1-2 and V is TRBV28; 8 nucleotides agree with TRBD1. The CDR3 runs 16 residues. Germline V gene lookup returns CDR1 MDHEN and CDR2 SYDVKM. V was pared by 6 bases and J by 3 bases, with 12 bases of the junction left unmatched. CDR3 amino acids: CASSSFSTGEDYGYTF. CDR3 sequence (DNA): TGTGCCAGCAGCTCGTTCTCGACAGGGGAAGACTATGGCTACACCTTC.

The rearrangement joins TRBV28 to TRBJ2-7; 7 nucleotides agree with TRBD1. Per germline, CDR1 MDHEN and CDR2 SYDVKM. This CDR3 spans 13 amino acids. V trimming: 8 bases; J trimming: 1 base; junction bases outside the gene matches: 5. CDR3 coding DNA: TGTGCCAGCTGGAACAGGGGATCCTACGAGCAGTACTTC. Its translation: CASWNRGSYEQYF.